This T cell receptor beta chain was identified during a study of shared clonotypes between healthy human individuals. V lost 3 bases to trimming and J lost 1 base, with 13 bases between them. Germline V gene sequence: CDR1 MDHEN, CDR2 SYDVKM. This CDR3 contains 16 residues. Libraries were prepared by immunoSEQ multiplex PCR; TCRdb keeps only in-frame clonotypes and omits some of them. The sample yields a few million clones, almost 96% seen once. The table lists this clone with a few counts. Sequenced input: naive CD4+ T cells sorted from blood. Subset given: CD45RA+ positively selected. The chain has TRBV28 and TRBJ1-5; no reliable D call. The TCR sequence derives from a young man in good health. CDR3 nucleotide sequence: TGTGCCAGCAGTTTTAGGGAGGGCCCCAGCAATCAGCCCCAGCATTTT. This gives the protein CASSFREGPSNQPQHF. The full variable domain, in which reference TRBV28 and TRBJ1-5 provide the parts outside the CDR3, is DVKVTQSSRYLVKRTGEKVFLECVQDMDHENMFWYRQDPGLGLRLIYFSYDVKMKEKGDIPEGYSVSREKKERFSLILESASTNQTSMYLCASSFREGPSNQPQHFGDGTRLSIL.